This T cell receptor beta chain was sequenced in a study of cytotoxic CD8 clonotypes in ibrutinib-treated CLL. The data were produced by immunoSEQ multiplex PCR, yet TCRdb's version contains in-frame clones alone and is incomplete. Found here are about 68,000 clones, roughly 72% of them singletons; the top ten hold around 5.7%. This clone was found a few times. The germline CDR1 and CDR2 sequences are MRHNA and SNTAGT. This CDR3 has 14 residues. J lost 1 base, V lost 6 bases, and 1 base had no gene match. This TCR came from a human donor with chronic lymphocytic leukemia. V is TRBV6-4 and J is TRBJ2-3; TRBD1 agrees at 10 bases. Here the sequenced sample was PBMCs, taken after 12 months of ibrutinib treatment. CDR3 coding DNA: TGTGCCAGCAGGGGGACAGGGGGCACAGATACGCAGTATTTT. This encodes CASRGTGGTDTQYF.